These 16 T cell receptor beta chains share one sample of origin, sequenced in a study of OX40 agonist ivuxolimab in advanced cancers. Assay: immunoSEQ multiplex PCR; the TCRdb copy retains only in-frame clones and omits some. The table shows 10,000 to 13,000 clones, with about 73% occurring only once. Sequencing used CD4+ or CD8+ T cells sorted from blood, obtained in a trial of the OX40 agonist ivuxolimab. The receptor set was obtained from an adult with an advanced solid tumor such as melanoma, head and neck, liver or kidney cancer.

This clone has only one observation. This chain links TRBV7-2 with TRBJ2-1; 13 bases fit TRBD2. The CDR3 runs 16 residues. Germline-derived CDR1 and CDR2 are SGHTA and FQGNSA. V was pared by 3 bases and J by 3 bases, with 2 bases of the junction left unmatched. The CDR3 reads CASSFGLAGDYNEQFF. The DNA for the CDR3 is TGTGCCAGCAGCTTTGGACTAGCGGGGGACTACAATGAGCAGTTCTTC.

The chain combines TRBV5-5 with TRBJ2-7, with TRBD2 matching 8 bases. This CDR3 has 14 residues. J gave up 2 bases and V 2 bases, and 3 bases lay outside the gene matches. In germline, CDR1 is SGHKS, CDR2 YYEKEE (reference sequence). CDR3 sequence reads: CASSFPGRAYEQYF. Written as DNA, the CDR3 is TGTGCCAGCAGCTTTCCCGGGAGGGCCTACGAGCAGTACTTC.

This clone turned up a few times. The rearrangement links TRBV7-8 to TRBJ1-5; D might be TRBD1 (5 bases). The CDR3 is 17 amino acids. Trimming pared 4 bases from V and 5 bases from J, leaving 21 bases between. Germline values: CDR1 SGHVS, CDR2 FQNEAQ. The DNA for the CDR3 is TGTGCCAGCAGCTGGGATAGGGCTTCCCGAGGGGATCAGCCCCAGCATTTT. Protein: CASSWDRASRGDQPQHF. The full variable domain, completed using reference TRBV7-8 and TRBJ1-5, is GAGVSQSPRYKVAKRGQDVALRCDPISGHVSLFWYQQALGQGPEFLTYFQNEAQLDKSGLPSDRFFAERPEGSVSTLKIQRTQQEDSAVYLCASSWDRASRGDQPQHFGDGTRLSIL.

V usage is TRBV10-3 and J usage is TRBJ1-1, with 7 bases aligning to TRBD1. The CDR3 runs 15 residues. Germline loops: CDR1 ENHRY, CDR2 SYGVKD. The junction had 1 base not matched to a gene; V was cut back by 0 bases and J by 0 bases. CDR3 protein: CAISESRGLNTEAFF. As DNA, the CDR3 is TGTGCCATCAGTGAGTCGAGGGGGCTGAACACTGAAGCTTTCTTT.

V gene TRBV27 combines with J gene TRBJ1-1; tentatively, D is TRBD1 (6 bases). The ends were cut back, 5 bases at V and 12 bases at J, with 22 bases in the middle. The CDR3 consists of 14 residues. The germline V gene encodes CDR1 MNHEY and CDR2 SMNVEV (reference sequence). CDR3 in DNA: TGTGCCAGCAGTGGAACCCATTACGGACAGTCGTCTTTCTTT. The encoded protein is CASSGTHYGQSSFF.

The DNA of the CDR3 is TGTGCCAGCAGTTCCGGGACAGGGGGCGCTTCAAACGAGCAGTACTTC. This sequence encodes CASSSGTGGASNEQYF. V gene TRBV27 combines with J gene TRBJ2-7, with 12 bases fitting TRBD1. The junction had 9 bases not matched to a gene; V was cut back by 4 bases and J by 5 bases. Germline lookup yields CDR1 MNHEY and CDR2 SMNVEV (reference sequence). The CDR3 length is 16 residues.

The chain recombines TRBV27 with TRBJ2-1, with 9 bases identical to TRBD2. CDR1 and CDR2 from the germline V gene are MNHEY and SMNVEV (reference sequence). The CDR3 extends over 17 amino acids. J gave up 7 bases and V 4 bases, and 14 bases lay outside the gene matches. CDR3 bases: TGTGCCAGCAGTTCCCCCCGACCGGGACTAGCTCGGAATGAGCAGTTCTTC. It codes for CASSSPRPGLARNEQFF.

V is TRBV28 and J is TRBJ2-7; D is possibly TRBD2 (5 bases). V was trimmed by 1 base and J by 2 bases, leaving 21 bases between them. Germline V gene lookup returns CDR1 MDHEN and CDR2 SYDVKM. The CDR3 runs to 18 residues. The CDR3 loop reads CASSLLRARAGSPYEQYF. DNA for the CDR3: TGTGCCAGCAGTTTATTGAGGGCTCGTGCGGGTTCTCCCTACGAGCAGTACTTC.

Relative to its sample, this clone is medium-sized. The chain uses TRBV9 and TRBJ2-7, with a possible D match to TRBD2 (5 bases). The germline V gene has CDR1 SGDLS and CDR2 YYNGEE. The CDR3 is 15 residues long. V lost 0 bases, J lost 6 bases, and 16 bases lay in between. CDR3 sequence: CASSVGVGGRGEQYF. The CDR3 region has the DNA TGTGCCAGCAGCGTAGGGGTTGGTGGGAGAGGCGAGCAGTACTTC.

This chain joins TRBV28 and TRBJ2-7; D is possibly TRBD1 or TRBD2 (5 bases each). This CDR3 is 14 amino acids long. Trimming cost V 5 bases and J 5 bases, with 16 bases left between them. Looked up from germline, CDR1 is MDHEN and CDR2 is SYDVKM. This chain's CDR3 is CASSPDAGTHEQYF. The CDR3 region has the DNA TGTGCCAGCAGTCCCGATGCAGGGACCCACGAGCAGTACTTC.

V gene TRBV28 combines with J gene TRBJ2-7; D may be TRBD2 (5 bases). With 3 bases removed from V and 2 bases from J, the gap between germline ends came to 17 bases. The CDR3 spans 16 residues. CDR1 is MDHEN and CDR2 is SYDVKM in the germline V gene. This CDR3 reads CASSLTLTSGTYEQYF. In DNA, the CDR3 is TGTGCCAGCAGTTTGACCCTGACCAGCGGTACCTACGAGCAGTACTTC.

The chain links TRBV29-1 to TRBJ2-7, with 7 nucleotides matching TRBD1. V lost 7 bases, J lost 1 base, and 7 bases stayed unmatched. CDR3 length: 13 residues. CDR1 is SQVTM and CDR2 is ANQGSEA in the germline V gene. The CDR3 DNA follows: TGCAGCGCTGTGACAGGGTTGTCCTACGAGCAGTACTTC. This sequence encodes CSAVTGLSYEQYF.

The chain recombines TRBV29-1 with TRBJ2-1, with 7 positions matching TRBD2. This CDR3 spans 14 amino acids. J gave up 0 bases and V 6 bases, and 5 bases lay outside the gene matches. CDR1 is SQVTM and CDR2 is ANQGSEA in the germline V gene. CDR3 residues: CSVERESSYNEQFF. The CDR3 region has the DNA TGCAGCGTCGAGCGGGAATCCTCCTACAATGAGCAGTTCTTC.

The rearrangement joins TRBV9 to TRBJ2-3; 7 positions match TRBD1. In germline, CDR1 is SGDLS, CDR2 YYNGEE. The CDR3 has 15 amino acids. Trimming at V came to 2 bases and at J to 0 bases, leaving 3 bases not matched to a gene. CDR3 DNA sequence: TGTGCCAGCAGCGTCGGGACAGCTAGCACAGATACGCAGTATTTT. Translating gives CASSVGTASTDTQYF. The full variable domain, its missing parts supplied by reference TRBV9 and TRBJ2-3, is DSGVTQTPKHLITATGQRVTLRCSPRSGDLSVYWYQQSLDQGLQFLIQYYNGEERAKGNILERFSAQQFPDLHSELNLSSLELGDSALYFCASSVGTASTDTQYFGPGTRLTVL.

The chain recombines TRBV18 with TRBJ2-1, with TRBD2 matching over 7 bases. The germline V gene encodes CDR1 KGHSH and CDR2 LQKENI. The CDR3 is 15 amino acids. The J segment lost 5 bases and the V segment lost 5 bases, leaving 9 bases of the junction unmatched. CDR3 DNA: TGTGCCAGCTCATACTTCGGGAGGACGGACAATGAGCAGTTCTTC. Translation: CASSYFGRTDNEQFF.

The chain recombines TRBV11-3 with TRBJ2-7; maybe TRBD2 (5 bases). Trimming pared 2 bases from V and 7 bases from J, leaving 12 bases between. Germline V CDR1 and CDR2: SGHNT, YENEEA. The CDR3 length is 13 residues. The DNA for the CDR3 is TGTGCCAGCAGCTTACCTAGCCGAGCGGAGCAGTACTTC. This sequence encodes CASSLPSRAEQYF.